This TCR beta chain was retrieved from a study of T cells in Graves' hyperthyroidism and ophthalmopathy. Ten or more counts support this clonotype. Authors of the study amplified TCR beta CDR3 regions from RNA transcripts. The TCR CDR3 first-round RT-PCR relied on the HTBI primer set. TCRdb passed the multiplex PCR reads through MiXCR, listing each CDR3 protein once. The repertoire holds roughly 240,000 distinct CDR3 sequences, with approximately 16% as singletons. Diagnosis rested on symptoms, serum thyroxine and TRAb, thyroid ultrasound, and orbital computed tomography. Germline lookup yields CDR1 MNHEY and CDR2 SMNVEV (reference sequence). The CDR3 is made up of 13 amino acids. V lost 3 bases to trimming and J lost 5 bases, with 8 bases between them.

Sequencing input: blood. This chain connects TRBV27 to TRBJ2-1; D gene unclear. The sequence came from a woman aged 18-35 years with Graves' ophthalmopathy. The CDR3 nucleotides are TGTGCCAGCAGTTTTTGGGGTAACAATGAGCAGTTCTTC. Translation: CASSFWGNNEQFF.